What follows are 8 T cell receptor beta chains derived from one specimen sequenced in a study of identical twins. TCRdb redid the calling of the 5' RACE reads with MiXCR, one entry per CDR3 protein. Among around 500,000 distinct CDR3 sequences listed, approximately 15% were seen once. This sample also appeared in a second study, on yellow fever vaccine responses in identical twins.

Sequenced: CD4+ T cells sorted from blood. The receptors derive from a woman aged 18-35 years in good health.

This chain links TRBV5-1 with TRBJ2-5; 8 bases agree with TRBD2. CDR3 length: 15 residues. J was trimmed by 3 bases and V by 0 bases; bases with no gene match: 4. Germline CDR1 SGHRS, CDR2 YFSETQ. Here the CDR3 reads CASSLVAGSEETQYF. CDR3 sequence (DNA): TGCGCCAGCAGCTTGGTAGCGGGATCGGAAGAGACCCAGTACTTC.

The CDR3 DNA is TGTGCCATCAGACCGGGACTAGAGTCTTACAATGAGCAGTTCTTC. Translating gives CAIRPGLESYNEQFF. The chain recombines TRBV28 with TRBJ2-1; 8 bases map to TRBD2. V shed 10 bases and J 4 bases; nucleotides not matched to a gene: 12. CDR1 is MDHEN and CDR2 is SYDVKM in the germline V gene. The CDR3 loop spans 15 amino acids.

This clonotype was observed a handful of times. The gene calls are TRBV28 and TRBJ2-3; TRBD1 matches at 7 bases. The germline gives CDR1 MDHEN, CDR2 SYDVKM. The CDR3 has 20 residues. The ends lost 5 bases at V and 0 bases at J; junction bases unmatched: 20. This CDR3 is CASSPSSTGQAKLSTDTQYF. DNA of the CDR3: TGTGCCAGCAGTCCCTCATCAACCGGACAGGCTAAACTTAGCACAGATACGCAGTATTTT.

This clonotype was detected a few times. The V gene is TRBV6-1, the J gene TRBJ2-7, with D maybe TRBD1 (5 bases). Germline V CDR1 and CDR2: MNHNS, SASEGT. V lost 5 bases and J lost 7, with 18 bases in between. This CDR3 is 14 amino acids long. The CDR3 reads CASSNRGPMGEQYF. CDR3 DNA: TGTGCCAGCAGTAATAGGGGCCCTATGGGGGAGCAGTACTTC.

This clonotype was found many times. This chain joins TRBV24-1 and TRBJ2-1; possible D gene TRBD1, 6 bases. The CDR3 is 15 residues long. V lost 7 bases to trimming and J lost 5 bases, with 17 bases between them. Germline loops: CDR1 KGHDR, CDR2 SFDVKD. CDR3 region: CATSFPGHPNNEQFF. CDR3 coding DNA: TGTGCCACCAGCTTTCCGGGACACCCTAACAATGAGCAGTTCTTC.

In its sample, this clonotype was seen a few times. This chain connects TRBV7-9 to TRBJ2-1; the match to TRBD2 covers 9 bases. The CDR3 is 15 residues long. Germline CDR1 SEHNR, CDR2 FQNEAQ (reference sequence). The V segment lost 5 bases and the J segment 3 bases; nucleotides outside the gene matches: 5. The CDR3 is CASSILAGYYNEQFF. The DNA of the CDR3 is TGTGCCAGCAGCATTCTAGCGGGATACTACAATGAGCAGTTCTTC.

This clonotype came up a few times. An end of the junction does not agree with germline; a read error may underlie this. The chain is built from TRBV6-1 and TRBJ2-5, with TRBD2 matching 10 bases. The CDR3 is 13 residues long. Germline CDR1 reads MNHNS; CDR2 reads SASEGT. CDR3 protein: CASREAGGPAQYF. In nucleotides, the CDR3 is TGTGCCAGCAGGGAAGCGGGGGGGCCTGCCCAGTACTTC.

This clonotype has more than one count but fewer than ten. The J gene is TRBJ2-7, the V gene TRBV5-1; D perhaps matches TRBD2 (5 bases). Germline CDR1 and CDR2: SGHRS and YFSETQ. V lost 3 bases to trimming and J lost 4 bases, with 11 bases between them. The CDR3 consists of 13 residues. The DNA of the CDR3 is TGCGCCAGCAGCTGGGAGCCAGTTTACGAGCAGTACTTC. It encodes CASSWEPVYEQYF.